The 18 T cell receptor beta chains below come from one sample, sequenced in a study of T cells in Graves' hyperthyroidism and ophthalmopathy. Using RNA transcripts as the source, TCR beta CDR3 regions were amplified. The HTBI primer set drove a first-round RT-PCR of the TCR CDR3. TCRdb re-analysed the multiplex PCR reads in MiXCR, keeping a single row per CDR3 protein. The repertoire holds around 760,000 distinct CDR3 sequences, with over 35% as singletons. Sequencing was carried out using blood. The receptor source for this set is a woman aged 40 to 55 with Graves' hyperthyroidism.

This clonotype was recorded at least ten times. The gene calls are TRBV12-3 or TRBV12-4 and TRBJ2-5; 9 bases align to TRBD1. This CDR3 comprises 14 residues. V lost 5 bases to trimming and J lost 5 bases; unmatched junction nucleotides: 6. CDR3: CASSGDRVGETQYF. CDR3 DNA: TGTGCCAGCAGTGGGGACAGGGTCGGGGAGACCCAGTACTTC.

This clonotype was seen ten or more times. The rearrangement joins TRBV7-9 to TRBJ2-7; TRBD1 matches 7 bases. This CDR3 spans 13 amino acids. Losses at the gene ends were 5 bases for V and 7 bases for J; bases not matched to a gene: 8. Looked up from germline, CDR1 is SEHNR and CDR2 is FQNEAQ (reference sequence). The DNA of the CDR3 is TGTGCCAGCAGCCACGACAGGGTGGGGGAGCAGTACTTC. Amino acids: CASSHDRVGEQYF. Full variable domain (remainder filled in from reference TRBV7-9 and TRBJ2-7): DTGVSQNPRHKITKRGQNVTFRCDPISEHNRLYWYRQTLGQGPEFLTYFQNEAQLEKSRLLSDRFSAERPKGSFSTLEIQRTEQGDSAMYLCASSHDRVGEQYFGPGTRLTVT.

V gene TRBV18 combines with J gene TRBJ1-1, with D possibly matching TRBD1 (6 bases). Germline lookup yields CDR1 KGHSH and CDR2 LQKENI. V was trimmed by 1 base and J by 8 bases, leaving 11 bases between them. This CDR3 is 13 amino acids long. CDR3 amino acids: CASSPQGQKEAFF. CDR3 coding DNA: TGTGCCAGCTCACCACAAGGACAGAAGGAAGCTTTCTTT. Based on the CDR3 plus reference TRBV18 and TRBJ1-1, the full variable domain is NAGVMQNPRHLVRRRGQEARLRCSPMKGHSHVYWYRQLPEEGLKFMVYLQKENIIDESGMPKERFSAEFPKEGPSILRIQQVVRGDSAAYFCASSPQGQKEAFFGQGTRLTVV.

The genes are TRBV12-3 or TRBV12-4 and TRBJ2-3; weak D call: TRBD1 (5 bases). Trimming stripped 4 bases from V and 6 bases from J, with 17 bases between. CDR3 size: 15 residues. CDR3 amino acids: CASSSVEQAPDTQYF. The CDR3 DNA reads TGTGCCAGCAGTTCCGTGGAACAGGCCCCCGATACGCAGTATTTT.

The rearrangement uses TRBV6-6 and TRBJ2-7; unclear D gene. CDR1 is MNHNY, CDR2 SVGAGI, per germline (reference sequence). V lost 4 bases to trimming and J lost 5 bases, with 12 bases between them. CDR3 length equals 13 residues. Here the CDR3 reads CASSFTRGHEQYF. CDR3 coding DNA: TGTGCCAGCAGTTTCACCCGCGGCCACGAGCAGTACTTC.

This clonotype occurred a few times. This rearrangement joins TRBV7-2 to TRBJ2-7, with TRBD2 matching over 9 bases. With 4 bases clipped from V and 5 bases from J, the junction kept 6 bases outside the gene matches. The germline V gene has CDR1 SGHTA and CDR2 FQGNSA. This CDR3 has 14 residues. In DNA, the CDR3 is TGTGCCAGCAGCTGGGGTGCGGGAGGGCACGAGCAGTACTTC. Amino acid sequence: CASSWGAGGHEQYF.

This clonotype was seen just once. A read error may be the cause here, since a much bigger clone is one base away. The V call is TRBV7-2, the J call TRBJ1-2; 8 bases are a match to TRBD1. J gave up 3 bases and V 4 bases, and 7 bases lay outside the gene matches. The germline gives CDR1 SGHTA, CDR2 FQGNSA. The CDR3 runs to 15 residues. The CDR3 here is CASSSRTGLHYGYTF. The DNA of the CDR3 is TGTGCCAGCAGCTCCCGGACAGGGCTTCACTATGGCTACACCTTC.

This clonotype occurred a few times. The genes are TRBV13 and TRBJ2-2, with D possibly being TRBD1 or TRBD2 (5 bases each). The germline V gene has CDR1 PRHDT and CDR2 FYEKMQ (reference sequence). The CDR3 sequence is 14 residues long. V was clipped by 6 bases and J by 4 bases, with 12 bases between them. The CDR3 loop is CASSFSGGTGELFF. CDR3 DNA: TGTGCCAGCAGTTTTAGTGGGGGCACCGGGGAGCTGTTTTTT. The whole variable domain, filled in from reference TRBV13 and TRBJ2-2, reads AAGVIQSPRHLIKEKRETATLKCYPIPRHDTVYWYQQGPGQDPQFLISFYEKMQSDKGSIPDRFSAQQFSDYHSELNMSSLELGDSALYFCASSFSGGTGELFFGEGSRLTVL.

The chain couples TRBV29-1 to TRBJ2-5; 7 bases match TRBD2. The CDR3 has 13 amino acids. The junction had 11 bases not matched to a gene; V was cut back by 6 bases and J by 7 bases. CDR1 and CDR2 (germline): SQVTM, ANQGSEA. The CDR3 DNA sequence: TGCAGCGTCTCCCGGACTAGTAAGGGGACCCAGTACTTC. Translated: CSVSRTSKGTQYF.

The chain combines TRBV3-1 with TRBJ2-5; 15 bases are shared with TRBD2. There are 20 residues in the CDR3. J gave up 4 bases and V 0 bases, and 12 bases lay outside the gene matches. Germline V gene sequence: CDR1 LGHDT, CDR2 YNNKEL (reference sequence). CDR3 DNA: TGTGCCAGCAGCCAAGATCCCCACGGACTAGCGGGGGGGCGGCGAGAGACCCAGTACTTC. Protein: CASSQDPHGLAGGRRETQYF.

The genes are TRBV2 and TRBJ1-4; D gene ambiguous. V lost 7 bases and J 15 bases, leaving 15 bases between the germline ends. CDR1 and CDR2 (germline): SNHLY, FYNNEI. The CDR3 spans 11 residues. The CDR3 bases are TGTGCCAGCAAGGACCTGAACAAGGTGTTTTTT. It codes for CASKDLNKVFF.

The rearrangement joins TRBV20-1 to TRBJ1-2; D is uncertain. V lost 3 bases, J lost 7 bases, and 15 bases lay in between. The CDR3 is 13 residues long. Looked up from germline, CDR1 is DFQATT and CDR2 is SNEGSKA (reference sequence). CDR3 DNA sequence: TGCAGTGCTAGCCCTAGCGGGAGGGTTGGCTACACCTTC. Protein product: CSASPSGRVGYTF.

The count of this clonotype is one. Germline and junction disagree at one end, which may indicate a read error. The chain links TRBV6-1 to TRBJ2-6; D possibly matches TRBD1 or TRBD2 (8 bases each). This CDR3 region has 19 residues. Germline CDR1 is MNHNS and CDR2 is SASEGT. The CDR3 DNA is TGTGCCAGCAGTTACCAGCGGGGGACAGGCCACTCTGGGGCCAACGTCCCGACTTTC. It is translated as CASSYQRGTGHSGANVPTF.

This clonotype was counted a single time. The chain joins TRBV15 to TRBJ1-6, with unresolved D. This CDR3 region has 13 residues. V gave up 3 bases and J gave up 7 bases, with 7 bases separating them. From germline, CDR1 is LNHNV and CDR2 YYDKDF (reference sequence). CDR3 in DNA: TGTGCCACCAGCAGCCACCCCAATTCACCCCTCCACTTT. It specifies CATSSHPNSPLHF.

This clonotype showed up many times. The CDR3 loop is CASSLGQDYEQYF. The CDR3 DNA reads as TGTGCCAGCAGCTTAGGACAGGACTACGAGCAGTACTTC. This chain joins TRBV7-9 and TRBJ2-7; weak D call: TRBD1 (6 bases). CDR3 length equals 13 residues. The V gene's germline CDR1 is SEHNR and CDR2 FQNEAQ (reference sequence). Trimming took 1 base from V and 3 from J, leaving 7 bases between them.

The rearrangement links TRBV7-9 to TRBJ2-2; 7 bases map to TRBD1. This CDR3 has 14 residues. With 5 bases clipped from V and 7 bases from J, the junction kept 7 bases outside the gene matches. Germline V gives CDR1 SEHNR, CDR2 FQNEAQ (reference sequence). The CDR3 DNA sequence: TGTGCCAGCAGCCAAGTCAGGGGGAACGGGGAGCTGTTTTTT. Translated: CASSQVRGNGELFF.

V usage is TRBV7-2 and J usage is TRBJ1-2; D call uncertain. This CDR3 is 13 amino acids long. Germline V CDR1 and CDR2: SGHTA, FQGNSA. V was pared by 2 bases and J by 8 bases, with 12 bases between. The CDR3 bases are TGTGCCAGCAGCTTAAGCCTAGCGGGAGGCTACACCTTC. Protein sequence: CASSLSLAGGYTF.

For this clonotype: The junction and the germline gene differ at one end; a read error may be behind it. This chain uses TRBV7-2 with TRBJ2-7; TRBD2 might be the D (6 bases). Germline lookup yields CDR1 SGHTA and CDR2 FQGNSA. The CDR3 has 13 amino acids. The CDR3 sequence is CASSSGARDEQYF. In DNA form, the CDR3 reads TGCGCCAGCAGCTCCGGGGCGCGGGATGAGCAGTACTTC.